The 20 T cell receptor beta chains given below trace back to one sample, sequenced in a study of cytomegalovirus exposure and HLA in healthy donors. PCR primers comprised 60 Vbeta and 13 Jbeta primers. This table comes from immunoSEQ multiplex PCR, and its TCRdb copy is limited to in-frame clones, with some not included. Found here are 240,000 or so clones, about 80% of them singletons; the top ten hold around 8.3%. Sequencing used PBMCs. The source is a woman aged 60-70 years in good health and CMV-seropositive.

V is TRBV5-1 and J is TRBJ2-3; 9 nucleotides align to TRBD2. V lost 3 bases, J lost 2 bases, and 7 bases stayed unmatched. In germline, CDR1 is SGHRS, CDR2 YFSETQ. CDR3 size: 16 residues. CDR3 region: CASSSIAGAITDTQYF. The CDR3 nucleotides read TGCGCCAGCAGCTCAATAGCGGGAGCCATCACAGATACGCAGTATTTT.

This clone appeared a single time. This chain uses TRBV9 with TRBJ2-5, with D perhaps TRBD2 (5 bases). The CDR3 covers 14 residues. Between the trimmed V and J ends, which lost 2 bases and 5 bases, there was a span of 13 bases. Germline CDR1 SGDLS, CDR2 YYNGEE. CDR3 coding DNA: TGTGCCAGCAGCGTGAGCGGTTCGTGGGAGACCCAGTACTTC. Residues: CASSVSGSWETQYF.

On this clone itself: Other nucleotide sequences in the sample specify the same CDR3. The rearrangement uses TRBV5-1 and TRBJ1-1; D may be TRBD1 (5 bases). The V end was cut by 2 bases, the J end by 0 bases, with 8 bases between. The V gene's germline CDR1 is SGHRS and CDR2 YFSETQ. The CDR3 spans 14 residues. The CDR3 loop is CASSLDSLNTEAFF. The CDR3 nucleotides read TGCGCCAGCAGCTTAGACAGCCTGAACACTGAAGCTTTCTTT.

This chain links TRBV7-6 with TRBJ1-3, with 9 bases identical to TRBD1. V dropped 5 bases and J dropped 8; count of bases not matched to a gene: 7. CDR3 size: 14 residues. The germline V gene has CDR1 SGHVS and CDR2 FNYEAQ. The CDR3 region is CASSQQGASDTIYF. The DNA of the CDR3 is TGTGCCAGCAGCCAACAGGGGGCATCGGACACCATATATTTT. The full variable domain, in which reference TRBV7-6 and TRBJ1-3 provide the parts outside the CDR3, is GAGVSQSPRYKVTKRGQDVALRCDPISGHVSLYWYRQALGQGPEFLTYFNYEAQQDKSGLPNDRFSAERPEGSISTLTIQRTEQRDSAMYRCASSQQGASDTIYFGEGSWLTVV.

The V gene is TRBV7-2, the J gene TRBJ1-2, with 9 bases identical to TRBD1. Germline V gene data show CDR1 as SGHTA and CDR2 as FQGNSA. The CDR3 runs 14 residues. Trimming cost V 5 bases and J 7 bases; bases outside gene matches: 8. CDR3 protein: CASSTDRGGLGYTF. The CDR3, as DNA: TGTGCCAGCAGCACCGACAGGGGGGGACTTGGCTACACCTTC.

The CDR3 sequence is CASSSHGTGADTQYF. The CDR3 DNA follows: TGCGCCAGCAGCTCCCACGGGACAGGGGCAGATACGCAGTATTTT. This sequence joins TRBV5-1 and TRBJ2-3, with TRBD1 matching 10 bases. Germline-derived CDR1 and CDR2 are SGHRS and YFSETQ. This CDR3 is 15 amino acids long. The ends lost 3 bases at V and 4 bases at J; junction bases unmatched: 5.

The chain couples TRBV2 to TRBJ2-2, with 7 bases that match TRBD1. CDR1 is SNHLY, CDR2 FYNNEI, per germline. This CDR3 is 16 amino acids long. With 6 bases clipped from V and 8 bases from J, the junction kept 15 bases outside the gene matches. As DNA, the CDR3 is TGTGCCAGCAGCGCAGACAGGGCGTCCCTTTTTGGGGAGCTGTTTTTT. It is translated as CASSADRASLFGELFF.

This chain connects TRBV7-2 to TRBJ2-3, with 7 bases matching TRBD1. The CDR3 length is 13 residues. Per germline, CDR1 SGHTA and CDR2 FQGNSA. Trimming at V came to 4 bases and at J to 4 bases, leaving 2 bases not matched to a gene. The CDR3 loop reads CASSSQGADTQYF. CDR3 in DNA: TGTGCCAGCAGCTCCCAGGGGGCAGATACGCAGTATTTT.

The chain has TRBV30 and TRBJ1-5, with D maybe TRBD1 (5 bases). Germline CDR1 and CDR2: GTSNPN and SVGIG (reference sequence). The germline V and J ends were trimmed by 2 bases and 0 bases, with 11 bases remaining between them. There are 15 residues in the CDR3. This CDR3 is CAWSWGGGSNQPQHF. The CDR3 bases are TGTGCCTGGAGTTGGGGGGGAGGTAGCAATCAGCCCCAGCATTTT.

This chain connects TRBV5-1 to TRBJ1-1, with D hard to call. V was pared by 3 bases and J by 1 base, with 13 bases between. Per germline, CDR1 SGHRS and CDR2 YFSETQ. The CDR3 sequence is 15 residues long. For the CDR3, the DNA is TGCGCCAGCAGCTCCCAATTTAGAGGGAACACTGAAGCTTTCTTT. Translation: CASSSQFRGNTEAFF.

V is TRBV13 and J is TRBJ1-6; maybe TRBD1 (5 bases). Deletions cut 2 bases from V and 15 bases from J, with 14 bases between. This CDR3 is 13 amino acids long. The germline CDR1 and CDR2 sequences are PRHDT and FYEKMQ (reference sequence). Written as DNA, the CDR3 is TGTGCCAGCAGCTTATCGTTACGGGGGGTCCTCCACTTT. This codes for CASSLSLRGVLHF.

This clone came up a few times. The chain has TRBV19 and TRBJ2-7; weak D call: TRBD2 (5 bases). The CDR3 runs 13 residues. CDR1 is LNHDA, CDR2 SQIVND, per germline (reference sequence). V lost 3 bases and J lost 7, with 13 bases in between. The CDR3 sequence: CASSIQPTGEQYF. For the CDR3, the DNA is TGTGCCAGTAGTATCCAACCCACGGGAGAGCAGTACTTC.

CDR3 DNA sequence: TGTGCCAGCAGTTACCAGCGGGACGGCTACAATGAGCAGTTCTTC. Its protein is CASSYQRDGYNEQFF. The chain joins TRBV6-5 to TRBJ2-1; the match to TRBD2 covers 7 bases. Germline CDR1 MNHEY, CDR2 SVGAGI. The CDR3 has 15 amino acids. V shed 2 bases, J shed 3 bases, and the junction held 4 bases outside the gene matches.

The J gene is TRBJ2-7, the V gene TRBV2; 7 bases match TRBD2. J was trimmed by 7 bases and V by 6 bases; bases with no gene match: 9. This CDR3 contains 13 residues. Germline V gives CDR1 SNHLY, CDR2 FYNNEI. In DNA, the CDR3 is TGTGCCAGCAGAGAGGGAGGGGTTGGGGAGCAGTACTTC. Amino acid sequence: CASREGGVGEQYF.

The chain carries TRBV5-1 and TRBJ2-1; 10 positions agree with TRBD1. From germline, CDR1 is SGHRS and CDR2 YFSETQ. The CDR3 contains 16 residues. The ends lost 4 bases at V and 1 base at J; junction bases unmatched: 5. In DNA, the CDR3 is TGCGCCAGCAGCCTTAGGACAGGGGGATCCTACAATGAGCAGTTCTTC. It is translated as CASSLRTGGSYNEQFF.

V usage is TRBV19 and J usage is TRBJ2-5; 8 nucleotides line up with TRBD1. V shed 5 bases and J 1 base; nucleotides not matched to a gene: 3. This CDR3 comprises 14 residues. Germline CDR1 LNHDA, CDR2 SQIVND (reference sequence). In DNA form, the CDR3 reads TGTGCCAGTAGTTACGACAGGGGCCAAGAGACCCAGTACTTC. It codes for CASSYDRGQETQYF.

The CDR3 bases are TGCGCCAGCAGTGAGACGGTGGGCAGCTCCTACAATGAGCAGTTCTTC. The encoded protein is CASSETVGSSYNEQFF. V is TRBV10-2 and J is TRBJ2-1; D is ambiguous. V was clipped by 2 bases and J by 0 bases, with 11 bases between them. Germline V gene sequence: CDR1 WSHSY, CDR2 SAAADI. The CDR3 consists of 16 residues.

The chain joins TRBV20-1 to TRBJ2-7; possible D gene TRBD2, 5 bases. Germline assignment: CDR1 DFQATT and CDR2 SNEGSKA (reference sequence). V was cut by 4 bases and J by 6 bases, with 10 bases left in between. The CDR3 length is 11 residues. CDR3 nucleotides: TGCAGTGCTATGAAGGGAGCCGAGCAGTACTTC. It translates to CSAMKGAEQYF.

This clone was counted a single time. V and J are TRBV4-2 and TRBJ1-4; D not certain. The germline gives CDR1 LGHNA, CDR2 YNFKEQ. V shed 0 bases and J shed 3 bases, with 8 bases lying between them. The CDR3 covers 15 residues. Here the CDR3 DNA reads TGTGCCAGCAGCCAAGATCAAACAGCTAATGAAAAACTGTTTTTT. This sequence encodes CASSQDQTANEKLFF.

This clone showed up just once. The chain is built from TRBV28 and TRBJ2-5; a possible D gene is TRBD2 (6 bases). From germline, CDR1 is MDHEN and CDR2 SYDVKM. Trimming pared 2 bases from V and 5 bases from J, leaving 12 bases between. This CDR3 region has 14 residues. CDR3: CASSLGGGLETQYF. In nucleotides, the CDR3 is TGTGCCAGCAGTTTAGGTGGGGGACTGGAGACCCAGTACTTC.